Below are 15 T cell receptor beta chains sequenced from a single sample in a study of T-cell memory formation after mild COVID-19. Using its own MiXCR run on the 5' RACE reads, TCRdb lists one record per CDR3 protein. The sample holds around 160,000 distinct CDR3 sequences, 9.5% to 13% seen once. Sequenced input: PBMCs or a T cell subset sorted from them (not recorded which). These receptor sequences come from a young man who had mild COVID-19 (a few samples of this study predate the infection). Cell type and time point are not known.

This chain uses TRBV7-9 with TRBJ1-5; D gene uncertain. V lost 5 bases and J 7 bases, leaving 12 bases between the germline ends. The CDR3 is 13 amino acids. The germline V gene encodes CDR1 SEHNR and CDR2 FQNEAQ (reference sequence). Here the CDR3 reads CASSTPGGQPQHF. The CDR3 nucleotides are TGTGCCAGCAGCACACCGGGCGGACAGCCCCAGCATTTT.

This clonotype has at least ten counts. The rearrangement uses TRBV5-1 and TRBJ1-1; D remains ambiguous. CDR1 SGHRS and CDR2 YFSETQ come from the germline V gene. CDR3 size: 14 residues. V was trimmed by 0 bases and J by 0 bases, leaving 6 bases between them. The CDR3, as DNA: TGCGCCAGCAGCTTGGGTCCAATGAACACTGAAGCTTTCTTT. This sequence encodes CASSLGPMNTEAFF.

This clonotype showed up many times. The DNA for the CDR3 is TGTGCCAGCAGCTTAAGTAGGGGCGATACGCAGTATTTT. Translated: CASSLSRGDTQYF. The chain recombines TRBV7-3 with TRBJ2-3, with D maybe TRBD1 (5 bases). Trimming removed 1 base from V and 6 bases from J, with 8 bases in between. The CDR3 is made up of 13 amino acids. Germline values: CDR1 SGHTA, CDR2 FQGTGA.

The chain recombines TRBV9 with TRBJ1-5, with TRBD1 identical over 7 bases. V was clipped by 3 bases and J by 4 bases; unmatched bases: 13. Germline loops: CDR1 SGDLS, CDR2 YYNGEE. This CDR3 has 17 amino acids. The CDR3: CASSETSATGPNQPQHF. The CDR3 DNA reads TGTGCCAGCAGCGAAACCTCGGCGACAGGGCCTAATCAGCCCCAGCATTTT.

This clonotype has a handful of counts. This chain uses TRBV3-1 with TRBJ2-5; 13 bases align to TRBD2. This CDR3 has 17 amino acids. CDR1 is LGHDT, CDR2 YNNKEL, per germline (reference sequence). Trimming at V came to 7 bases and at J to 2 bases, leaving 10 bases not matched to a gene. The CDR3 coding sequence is TGTGCCAGCATCAAAAAGGGGGGACTAGCGGGGCAAGAGACCCAGTACTTC. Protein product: CASIKKGGLAGQETQYF.

The CDR3 here is CASSQRTSGGVRGDTQYF. CDR3 DNA sequence: TGCGCCAGCAGCCAGAGGACTAGCGGGGGGGTTCGAGGAGATACGCAGTATTTT. The rearrangement uses TRBV4-1 and TRBJ2-3; 15 nucleotides align to TRBD2. Germline V lookup: CDR1 MGHRA, CDR2 YSYEKL. The CDR3 is 18 amino acids. V gave up 3 bases and J gave up 5 bases; unmatched junction bases: 9.

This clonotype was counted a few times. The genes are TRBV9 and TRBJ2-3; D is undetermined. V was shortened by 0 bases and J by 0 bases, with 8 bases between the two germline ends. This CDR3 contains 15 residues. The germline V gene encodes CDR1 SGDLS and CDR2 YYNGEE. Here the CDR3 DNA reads TGTGCCAGCAGCGTAGAGCTCTCTAGCACAGATACGCAGTATTTT. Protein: CASSVELSSTDTQYF. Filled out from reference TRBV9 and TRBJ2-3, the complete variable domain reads DSGVTQTPKHLITATGQRVTLRCSPRSGDLSVYWYQQSLDQGLQFLIQYYNGEERAKGNILERFSAQQFPDLHSELNLSSLELGDSALYFCASSVELSSTDTQYFGPGTRLTVL.

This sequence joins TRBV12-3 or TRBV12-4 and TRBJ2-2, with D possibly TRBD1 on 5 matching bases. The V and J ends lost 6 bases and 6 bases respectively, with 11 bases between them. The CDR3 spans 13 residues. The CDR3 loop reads CASSYQGPGELFF. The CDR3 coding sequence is TGTGCCAGCAGCTATCAGGGTCCCGGGGAGCTGTTTTTT.

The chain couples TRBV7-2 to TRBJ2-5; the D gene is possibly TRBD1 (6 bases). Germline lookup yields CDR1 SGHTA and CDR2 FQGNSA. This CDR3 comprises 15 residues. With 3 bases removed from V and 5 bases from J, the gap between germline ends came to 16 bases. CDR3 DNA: TGTGCCAGCAGCTTTATGCGAACCACAGGGGAGACCCAGTACTTC. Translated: CASSFMRTTGETQYF.

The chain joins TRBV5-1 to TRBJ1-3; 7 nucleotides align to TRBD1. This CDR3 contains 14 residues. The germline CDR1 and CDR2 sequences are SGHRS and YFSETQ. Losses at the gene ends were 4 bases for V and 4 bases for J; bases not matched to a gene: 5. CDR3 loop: CASSPGQPGNTIYF. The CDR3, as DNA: TGCGCCAGCAGCCCGGGACAGCCAGGAAACACCATATATTTT.

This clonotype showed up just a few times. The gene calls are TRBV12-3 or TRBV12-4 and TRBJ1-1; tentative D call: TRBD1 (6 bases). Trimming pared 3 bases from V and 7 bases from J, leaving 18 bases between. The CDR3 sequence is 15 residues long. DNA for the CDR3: TGTGCCAGCAGTTTTACTCTCAGGGGAACGGGTGAAGCTTTCTTT. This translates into CASSFTLRGTGEAFF.

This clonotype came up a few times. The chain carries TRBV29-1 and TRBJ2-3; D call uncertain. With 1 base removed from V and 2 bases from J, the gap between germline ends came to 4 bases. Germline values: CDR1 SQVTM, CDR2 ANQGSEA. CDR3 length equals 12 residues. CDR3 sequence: CSVEGPTDTQYF. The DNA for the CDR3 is TGCAGCGTTGAAGGTCCCACAGATACGCAGTATTTT.

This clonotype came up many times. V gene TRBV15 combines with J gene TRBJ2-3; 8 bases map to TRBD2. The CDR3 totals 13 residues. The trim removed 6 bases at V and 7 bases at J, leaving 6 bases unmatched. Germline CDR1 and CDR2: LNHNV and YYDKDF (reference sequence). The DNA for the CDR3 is TGTGCCACCAGGAGTCGGGGGGGCCATACGCAGTATTTT. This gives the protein CATRSRGGHTQYF.

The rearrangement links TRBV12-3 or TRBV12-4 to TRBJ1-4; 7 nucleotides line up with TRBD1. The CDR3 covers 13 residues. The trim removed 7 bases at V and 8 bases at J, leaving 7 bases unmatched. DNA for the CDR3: TGTGCCAGCAAGGGGGCTTCAAGGGAAAAACTGTTTTTT. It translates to CASKGASREKLFF.

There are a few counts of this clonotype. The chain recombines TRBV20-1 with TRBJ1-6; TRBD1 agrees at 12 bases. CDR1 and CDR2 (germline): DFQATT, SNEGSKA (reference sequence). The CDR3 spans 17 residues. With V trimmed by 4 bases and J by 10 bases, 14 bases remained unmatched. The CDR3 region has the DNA TGCAGTGCTATCTCCTCTCGGGACAGGGGGCGAGCGTCACCCCTCCACTTT. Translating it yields CSAISSRDRGRASPLHF.